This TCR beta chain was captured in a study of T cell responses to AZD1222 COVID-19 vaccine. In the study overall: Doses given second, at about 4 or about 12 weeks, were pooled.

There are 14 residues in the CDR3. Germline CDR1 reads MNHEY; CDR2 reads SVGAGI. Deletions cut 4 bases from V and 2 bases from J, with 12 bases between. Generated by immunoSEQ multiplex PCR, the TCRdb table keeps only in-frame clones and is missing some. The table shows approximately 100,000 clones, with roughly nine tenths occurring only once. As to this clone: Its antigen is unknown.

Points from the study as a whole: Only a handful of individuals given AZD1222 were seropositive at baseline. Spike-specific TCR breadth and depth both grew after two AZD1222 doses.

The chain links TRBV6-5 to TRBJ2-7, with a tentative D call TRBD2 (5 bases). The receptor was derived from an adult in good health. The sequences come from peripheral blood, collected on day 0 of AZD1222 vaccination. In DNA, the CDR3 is TGTGCCAGCAGTTTGGTTAGCGAGACCTACGAGCAGTACTTC. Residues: CASSLVSETYEQYF.